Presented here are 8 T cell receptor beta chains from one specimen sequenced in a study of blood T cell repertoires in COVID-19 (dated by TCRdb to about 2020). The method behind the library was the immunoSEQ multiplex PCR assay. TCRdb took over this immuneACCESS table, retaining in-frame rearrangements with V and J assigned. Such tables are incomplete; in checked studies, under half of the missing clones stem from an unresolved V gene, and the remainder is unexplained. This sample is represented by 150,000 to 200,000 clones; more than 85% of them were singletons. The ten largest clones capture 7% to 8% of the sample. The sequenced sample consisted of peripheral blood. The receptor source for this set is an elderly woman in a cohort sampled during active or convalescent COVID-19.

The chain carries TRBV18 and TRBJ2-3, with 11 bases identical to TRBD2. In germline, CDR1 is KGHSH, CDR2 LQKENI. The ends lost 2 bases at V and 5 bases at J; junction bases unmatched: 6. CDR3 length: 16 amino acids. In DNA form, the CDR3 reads TGTGCCAGCTCACCATTTAGCGGGGGGGCCGGAGATACGCAGTATTTT. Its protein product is CASSPFSGGAGDTQYF.

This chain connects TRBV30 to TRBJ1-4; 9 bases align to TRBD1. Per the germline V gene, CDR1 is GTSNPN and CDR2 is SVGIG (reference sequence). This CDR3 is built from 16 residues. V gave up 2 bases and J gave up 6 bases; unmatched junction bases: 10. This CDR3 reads CAWSLSRTGDHEKLFF. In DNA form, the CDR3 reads TGTGCCTGGAGTCTATCCCGGACAGGGGATCATGAAAAACTGTTTTTT.

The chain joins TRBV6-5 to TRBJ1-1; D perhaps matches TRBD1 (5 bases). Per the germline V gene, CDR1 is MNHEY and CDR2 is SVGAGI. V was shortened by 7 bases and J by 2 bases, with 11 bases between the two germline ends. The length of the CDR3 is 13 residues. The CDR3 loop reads CASTRGSNTEAFF. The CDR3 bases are TGTGCCAGCACAAGGGGCAGCAACACTGAAGCTTTCTTT.

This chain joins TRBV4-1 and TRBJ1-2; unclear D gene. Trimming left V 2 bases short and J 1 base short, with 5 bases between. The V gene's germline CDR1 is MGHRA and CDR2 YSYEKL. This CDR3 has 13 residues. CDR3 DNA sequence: TGCGCCAGCAGCCAAACAGATAACTATGGCTACACCTTC. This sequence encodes CASSQTDNYGYTF.

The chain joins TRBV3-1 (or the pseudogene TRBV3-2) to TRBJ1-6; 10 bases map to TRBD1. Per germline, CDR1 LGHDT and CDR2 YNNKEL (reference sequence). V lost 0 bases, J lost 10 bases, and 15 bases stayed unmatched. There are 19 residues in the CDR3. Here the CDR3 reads CASSQDFRAGQGFRSPLHF. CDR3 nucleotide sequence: TGTGCCAGCAGCCAAGATTTTCGGGCGGGACAGGGGTTCCGGTCACCCCTCCACTTT.

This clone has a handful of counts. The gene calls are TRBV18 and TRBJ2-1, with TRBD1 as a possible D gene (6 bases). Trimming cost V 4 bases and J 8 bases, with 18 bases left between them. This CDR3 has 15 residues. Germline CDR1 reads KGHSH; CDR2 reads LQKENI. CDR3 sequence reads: CASSLMDSLVDEQFF. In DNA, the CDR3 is TGTGCCAGCTCACTTATGGACAGTCTGGTCGATGAGCAGTTCTTC.

The CDR3 nucleotides read TGTGCCAGCACCTCCGGGACAGCTAGCACAGATACGCAGTATTTT. Translated: CASTSGTASTDTQYF. This chain connects TRBV27 to TRBJ2-3; 7 bases fit TRBD1. With V trimmed by 7 bases and J by 0 bases, 7 bases remained unmatched. Germline CDR1 is MNHEY and CDR2 is SMNVEV (reference sequence). This CDR3 spans 15 amino acids.

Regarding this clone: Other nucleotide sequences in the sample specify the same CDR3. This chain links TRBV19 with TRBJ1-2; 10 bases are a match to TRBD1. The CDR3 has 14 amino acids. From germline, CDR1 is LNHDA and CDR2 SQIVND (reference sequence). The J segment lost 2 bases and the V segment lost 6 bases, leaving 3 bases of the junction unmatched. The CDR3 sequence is CASRPDRGNYGYTF. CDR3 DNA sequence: TGTGCCAGTAGACCGGACAGGGGGAACTATGGCTACACCTTC.